The T cell receptor (beta chain) under discussion was sequenced for a study of T cell repertoires in cytomegalovirus infection (dated by TCRdb to between 2018 and 2021). Background for the entire study: Donor HLA type was relevant to the analysis, as public TCR beta signatures indicated carriage of CMV infection together with the matching HLA type.

This clonotype was counted between two and nine times. No antigen is known for it. Base qualities are not recorded, but no much larger clone differs from it by a single base. Study-wide findings and limitations: The ex vivo response was dominated by HLA-C-restricted CMV-specific TCR beta clonotypes, which also provided the single most frequent clonotype in two of eight donors. In both this cohort and an independent roughly 360-donor cohort, the cumulative frequency of public TCR beta family members distinguished carriers of CMV infection plus the relevant HLA type.

In the germline V gene, CDR1 corresponds to ENHRY and CDR2 to SYGVKD. The CDR3 holds 15 amino acids from the cysteine to the phenylalanine. Only the CDR3 DNA stays, 45 bases, in frame from base 1. At the junction V is shortened by 8 bases and J by 4 bases, with 18 bases in between. Sequenced on an Illumina HiSeq 1500. TCRdb itself trimmed the public reads at Q25 with fastp, ran MiXCR and retained productive beta chains. Identical CDR3 protein sequences are pooled into one entry, listed with their most common genes and DNA. A total of a few hundred thousand distinct CDR3 sequences appear in this sample, 15% to 20% of them only once. The leading ten clones occupy 12% of the sample.

This sequence originates from a human donor in good health (CMV status not recorded). Some clones in this sample may be carry-over from other donors' samples. Sequenced sample: PBMCs. The rearranged chain carries TRBV10-3 and TRBJ2-1; TRBD1 could be the D gene, as 6 bases match. The CDR3 in this case is CAIGRTVELYNEQFF. The DNA sequence reads TGTGCCATCGGCCGGACAGTTGAGCTGTACAATGAGCAGTTCTTC.